The TCR beta chain under discussion was sequenced for a study of OX40 agonist ivuxolimab in advanced cancers. With regard to the full study: Ivuxolimab, which targeted the costimulatory receptor OX40 (CD134), was an agonistic, fully human IgG2 monoclonal antibody. Intravenous ivuxolimab was administered to patients every 2 weeks at six dose levels: 0.01, 0.1, 0.3, 1.5, 3 and 10 mg/kg. Among the roughly 50 dose-escalation patients, around 20 had hepatocellular carcinoma, about 15 melanoma, 9 renal cell carcinoma and 9 head and neck cancer. In the dose-escalation cohort, roughly 80% of patients were male, and the mean age was approximately 64 years, with a range of about 20 to 90. Prior anti-PD-1, anti-PD-L1 or anti-CTLA-4 therapy was permitted, and checkpoint inhibitors had been received by roughly two fifths of dose-escalation patients. Three dose-escalation patients achieved partial responses, one with hepatocellular carcinoma and two with cutaneous melanoma. The purpose of peripheral TCRbeta sequencing was to test whether ivuxolimab changed TCR sequence diversity and led to clonal T-cell expansion. The monotherapy dose-escalation portion (N of about 49 patients) of the phase I ivuxolimab trial is reported in the paper. On the study overall, not on this receptor specifically: In the 0.1-3.0 mg/kg groups, partial responders were among the patients with the lowest normalized peripheral clonal expansion, particularly in CD8+ T cells. Low levels of normalized T-cell clonal expansion were also seen in some nonresponding patients. At doses from 0.1 to 3.0 mg/kg, clonal expansion was seen in both CD4+ and CD8+ blood T cells between baseline and week 6. On average, CD8+ T cells showed more expanded clones than CD4+ T cells after ivuxolimab. The antigen specificity of the clonally expanded peripheral T cells was not determined.

The trial excluded patients who had a history of autoimmune disease or were on systemic immunosuppression. Peripheral blood for TCR sequencing was collected from all dose cohorts at baseline, on cycle 4 day 1, and on cycle 7 day 1. The samples were taken from a phase I, first-in-human, multicenter, open-label dose-escalation trial of ivuxolimab. The trial enrolled adults with locally advanced or metastatic head and neck squamous cell, hepatocellular, melanoma or renal cell carcinoma. CD4+ and CD8+ T cells were sorted separately from peripheral blood before TCR sequencing. For sequencing of the TCRbeta CDR3 region, genomic DNA was extracted from the sorted cells. The immunoSEQ Assay was used for sequencing of TCRbeta CDR3 regions. What TCRdb holds here is the immuneACCESS table cut down to in-frame rearrangements. Part of the clones is not present; checked against another copy, under half of the missing clones reflect an unresolved V gene, and the others are unexplained. For this sample the table gives approximately 120,000 clones, of which less than 95% were detected only once. Roughly 0.8% of the sample belongs to the ten largest clones.

Per the germline V gene (reference sequence), LNHDA is the CDR1 and SQIVND is the CDR2. The CDR3 runs 19 amino acids, cysteine and phenylalanine included. The CDR3 DNA has 57 bases and is translated from base 1. V lost 2 bases and J lost 3 bases, and the count of bases not matched to a germline gene is 16. For this clone: No cognate antigen has been identified for it. No qualities accompany the bases; no much larger clone lies one base away.

The chain links TRBV19 with TRBJ1-5; 7 middle bases align to TRBD1. The sequencing here drew on CD4+ or CD8+ T cells sorted from blood, taken in a trial of the OX40 agonist ivuxolimab. The sequence was collected from an adult with an advanced solid tumor such as melanoma, head and neck, liver or kidney cancer. The sequenced DNA is TGTGCCAGTAGTATAAGGGGGCAGGGGGTAACTCTATCCAATCAGCCCCAGCATTTT. This yields the protein CASSIRGQGVTLSNQPQHF.